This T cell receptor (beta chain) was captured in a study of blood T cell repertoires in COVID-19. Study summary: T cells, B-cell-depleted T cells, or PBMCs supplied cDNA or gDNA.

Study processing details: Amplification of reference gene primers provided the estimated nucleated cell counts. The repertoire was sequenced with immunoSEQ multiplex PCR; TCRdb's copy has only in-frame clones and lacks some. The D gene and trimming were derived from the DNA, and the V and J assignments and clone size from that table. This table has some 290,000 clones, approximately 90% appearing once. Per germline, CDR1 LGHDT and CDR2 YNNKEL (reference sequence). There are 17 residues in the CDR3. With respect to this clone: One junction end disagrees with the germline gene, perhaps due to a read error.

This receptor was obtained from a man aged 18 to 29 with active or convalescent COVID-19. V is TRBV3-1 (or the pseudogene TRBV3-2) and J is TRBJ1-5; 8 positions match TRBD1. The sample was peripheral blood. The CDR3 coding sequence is TGTGCCAGCAGTCAAGGGGACAGGATTCTTTCTGACCAGCCCCAGCATTTT. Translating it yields CASSQGDRILSDQPQHF.